These 2 T cell receptor beta chains were sequenced from one sample in a study of blood T cell repertoires in COVID-19. TCRdb's copy holds only in-frame clones and misses some; the assay was immunoSEQ multiplex PCR. The repertoire holds approximately 350,000 clones, with about four fifths as singletons. The sample comprised peripheral blood. All receptors derive from a man between 25 and 39 years old with active or convalescent COVID-19.

The rearrangement joins TRBV19 to TRBJ2-1; TRBD1 aligns across 9 bases. J was trimmed by 5 bases and V by 2 bases; bases with no gene match: 1. The germline V gene has CDR1 LNHDA and CDR2 SQIVND (reference sequence). The CDR3 extends over 14 amino acids. CDR3 protein: CASSIRQGDNEQFF. The CDR3, as DNA: TGTGCCAGTAGTATAAGACAGGGGGACAATGAGCAGTTCTTC.

The rearrangement links TRBV5-6 to TRBJ2-3; 9 bases are a match to TRBD2. Looked up from germline, CDR1 is SGHDT and CDR2 is YYEEEE. The CDR3 is made up of 15 amino acids. The ends lost 3 bases at V and 2 bases at J; junction bases unmatched: 4. CDR3 loop: CASSYRLAVTDTQYF. The DNA for the CDR3 is TGTGCCAGCAGCTACCGACTAGCGGTCACAGATACGCAGTATTTT.